This section outlines one TCR beta chain sequence together with its context. CDR3 length equals 15 residues. Germline V gene lookup returns CDR1 SNHLY and CDR2 FYNNEI. Deletions cut 6 bases from V and 1 base from J, with 16 bases between. This sample stems from a study of shared clonotypes between healthy human individuals. TCRdb keeps only in-frame clones here, not all; method: immunoSEQ multiplex PCR. The table lists about 460,000 clones, 77% of them singletons. The clonotype comes from a woman aged 40 to 49 in good health. Some clones in this sample may be carry-over from other donors' samples. The chain couples TRBV2 to TRBJ2-7; tentative D call: TRBD2 (5 bases). Sequencing was performed on PBMCs. The CDR3 DNA follows: TGTGCCAGCAGCCTGGACTCTAACTCTTCCTACGAGCAGTACTTC. It yields the protein CASSLDSNSSYEQYF.